Listed here are 8 T cell receptor beta chains from one sample, sequenced in a study of tumor-infiltrating lymphocytes in primary liver carcinoma. Unsorted whole blood yielded the blood RNA, and germline DNA was also extracted. A primer matching the constant region was used to make TCR beta cDNA from approximately 0.55 ug of total RNA. Library construction for TCR beta comprised three nested multiplex PCR rounds performed with slightly modified ARM-PCR. Running around 9 cycles apiece, the first two PCR rounds relied on TRBV1-TRBV30 forward primers together with a C-beta reverse primer. MiXCR, applied by TCRdb to the multiplex PCR reads, yields one record per CDR3 protein. This sample has 250,000 to 350,000 distinct CDR3 sequences, with nearly 60% found just once. The sequenced sample consisted of peripheral blood. Every receptor here comes from a woman in her 30s with primary liver carcinoma and hepatitis B virus infection.

V is TRBV7-9 and J is TRBJ1-4; D unclear. The germline V gene encodes CDR1 SEHNR and CDR2 FQNEAQ (reference sequence). The CDR3 consists of 14 residues. Trimming stripped 5 bases from V and 0 bases from J, with 7 bases between. The CDR3 nucleotides read TGTGCCAGCAGCGCAGACACAACTAATGAAAAACTGTTTTTT. Translation gives CASSADTTNEKLFF.

A remark on this clonotype: One end of the junction fails to match germline, which may point to a read error. The rearrangement uses TRBV6-2 or TRBV6-3 and TRBJ2-7; 8 bases are a match to TRBD2. Germline V gene data show CDR1 as MNHEY and CDR2 as SVGEGT. The CDR3 length is 15 residues. CDR3 sequence (DNA): TGTGTCAGCAGCCCACTCACTAGCGGCTCCTACGAGGAGTACTTC. Its translation: CVSSPLTSGSYEEYF.

V gene TRBV4-1 combines with J gene TRBJ2-3; D call uncertain. CDR3 length: 17 amino acids. The germline V and J ends were trimmed by 1 base and 0 bases, with 14 bases remaining between them. Germline CDR1 reads MGHRA; CDR2 reads YSYEKL. CDR3 sequence reads: CASSQVPGSESTDTQYF. CDR3 nucleotides: TGCGCCAGCAGCCAAGTACCTGGGTCTGAGAGCACAGATACGCAGTATTTT.

This clonotype was seen ten or more times. The chain links TRBV6-1 to TRBJ2-5; D call uncertain. CDR3 length: 12 amino acids. The V gene lost 7 bases and the J gene lost 5 bases, with 11 bases spanning the gap. Looked up from germline, CDR1 is MNHNS and CDR2 is SASEGT. CDR3 nucleotide sequence: TGTGCCAGCAATTATTTGTTCGAGACCCAGTACTTC. Its translation: CASNYLFETQYF.

The chain employs TRBV29-1 and TRBJ1-2; maybe TRBD1 (5 bases). Looked up from germline, CDR1 is SQVTM and CDR2 is ANQGSEA. CDR3 length equals 13 residues. The CDR3 coding sequence is TGCAGAGCCGAAGGGGCTTTAGGCTATGGCTACACCTTC. Encoded protein: CRAEGALGYGYTF.

This chain's CDR3 is CASSHWTGPYGYTF. As DNA, the CDR3 is TGTGCCAGCAGCCACTGGACAGGGCCCTATGGCTACACCTTC. The V call is TRBV25-1, the J call TRBJ1-2, with 8 bases aligning to TRBD1. This CDR3 has 14 amino acids. V trimming: 6 bases; J trimming: 4 bases; junction bases outside the gene matches: 7. Germline CDR1 reads MGHDK; CDR2 reads SYGVNS.

A remark on this clonotype: The junction departs from germline at one end; a sequencing error may be responsible. The chain joins TRBV11-2 to TRBJ1-5; no definite D call. CDR3 length: 13 residues. Germline CDR1 is SGHAT and CDR2 is FQNNGV. The CDR3 DNA is TGTGCCAACAGCTTAGACATACATCAGCCCCAGCATTTT. Protein product: CANSLDIHQPQHF.

This clonotype was recorded at least ten times. This chain joins TRBV12-3 or TRBV12-4 and TRBJ1-2, with TRBD1 identical over 9 bases. The CDR3 runs 14 residues. V lost 6 bases to trimming and J lost 3 bases; unmatched junction nucleotides: 5. CDR3 coding DNA: TGTGCCAGCAGCCCGACAGGGGGATACTATGGCTACACCTTC. Protein sequence: CASSPTGGYYGYTF.